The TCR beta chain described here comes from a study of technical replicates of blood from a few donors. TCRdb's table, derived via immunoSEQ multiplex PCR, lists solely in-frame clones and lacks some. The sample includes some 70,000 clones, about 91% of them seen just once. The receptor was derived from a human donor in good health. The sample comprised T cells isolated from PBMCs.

The CDR3 spells CASSPEGQGLSYEQYF. The CDR3 DNA sequence: TGTGCCAGCAGCCCGGAAGGACAGGGACTTTCCTACGAGCAGTACTTC. The V and J genes are TRBV14 and TRBJ2-7, with 8 nucleotides matching TRBD1. The CDR3 covers 16 residues. Per the germline V gene, CDR1 is SGHDN and CDR2 is FVKESK. V lost 4 bases, J lost 1 base, and 9 bases stayed unmatched.